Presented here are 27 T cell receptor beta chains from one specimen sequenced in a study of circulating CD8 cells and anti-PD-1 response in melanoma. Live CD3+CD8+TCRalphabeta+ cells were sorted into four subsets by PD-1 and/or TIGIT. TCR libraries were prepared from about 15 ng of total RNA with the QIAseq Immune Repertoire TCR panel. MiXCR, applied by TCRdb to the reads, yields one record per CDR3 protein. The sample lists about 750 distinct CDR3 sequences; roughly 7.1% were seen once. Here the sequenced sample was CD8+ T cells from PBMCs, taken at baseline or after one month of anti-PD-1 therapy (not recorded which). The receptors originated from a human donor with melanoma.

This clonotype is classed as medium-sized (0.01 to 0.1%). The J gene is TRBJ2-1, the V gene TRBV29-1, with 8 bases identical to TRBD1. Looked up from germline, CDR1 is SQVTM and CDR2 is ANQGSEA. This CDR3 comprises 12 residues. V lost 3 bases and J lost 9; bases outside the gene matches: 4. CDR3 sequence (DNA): TGCAGCGTTGATCTCACAGGGGGTGAGCAGTTCTTC. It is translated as CSVDLTGGEQFF.

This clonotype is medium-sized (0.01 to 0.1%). This chain's CDR3 is CASSEMDTKDMNTEAFF. The CDR3 coding sequence is TGTGCCAGCAGTGAAATGGACACCAAGGACATGAACACTGAAGCTTTCTTT. The chain uses TRBV6-1 and TRBJ1-1; TRBD1 might be the D (5 bases). V was pared by 2 bases and J by 0 bases, with 16 bases between. This CDR3 has 17 amino acids. Germline V CDR1 and CDR2: MNHNS, SASEGT.

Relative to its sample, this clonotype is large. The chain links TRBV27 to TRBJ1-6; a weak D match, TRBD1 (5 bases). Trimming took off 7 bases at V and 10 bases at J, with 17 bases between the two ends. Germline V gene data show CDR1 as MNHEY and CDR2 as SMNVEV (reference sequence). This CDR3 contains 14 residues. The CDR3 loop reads CASTDKGGDSPLHF. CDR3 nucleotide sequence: TGTGCCAGCACGGATAAGGGAGGGGACTCACCCCTCCACTTT.

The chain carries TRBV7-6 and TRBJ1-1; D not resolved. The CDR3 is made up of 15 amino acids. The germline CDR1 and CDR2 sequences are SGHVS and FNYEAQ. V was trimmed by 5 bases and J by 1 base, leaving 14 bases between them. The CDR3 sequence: CASSPHSSGNTEAFF. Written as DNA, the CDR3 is TGTGCCAGCAGCCCCCACAGCTCTGGGAACACTGAAGCTTTCTTT. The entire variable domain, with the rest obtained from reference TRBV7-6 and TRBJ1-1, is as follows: GAGVSQSPRYKVTKRGQDVALRCDPISGHVSLYWYRQALGQGPEFLTYFNYEAQQDKSGLPNDRFSAERPEGSISTLTIQRTEQRDSAMYRCASSPHSSGNTEAFFGQGTRLTVV.

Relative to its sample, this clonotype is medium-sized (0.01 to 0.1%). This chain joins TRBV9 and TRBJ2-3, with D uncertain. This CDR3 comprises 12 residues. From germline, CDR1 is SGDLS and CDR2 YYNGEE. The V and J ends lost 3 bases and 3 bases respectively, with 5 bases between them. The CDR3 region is CASSGLTDTQYF. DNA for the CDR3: TGTGCCAGCAGCGGGTTGACAGATACGCAGTATTTT.

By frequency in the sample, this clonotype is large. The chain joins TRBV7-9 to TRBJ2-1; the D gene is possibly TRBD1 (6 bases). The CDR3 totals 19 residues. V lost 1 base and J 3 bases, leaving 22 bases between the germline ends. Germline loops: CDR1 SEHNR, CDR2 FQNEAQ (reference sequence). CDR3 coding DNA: TGTGCCAGCAGCTTAGGTAGCGATGGGTACAGGGACCTCTACAATGAGCAGTTCTTC. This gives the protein CASSLGSDGYRDLYNEQFF.

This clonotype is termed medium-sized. The CDR3 loop reads CSVEYVGQETQYF. CDR3 coding DNA: TGCAGCGTTGAATATGTGGGGCAAGAGACCCAGTACTTC. V usage is TRBV29-1 and J usage is TRBJ2-5, with D unclear. The CDR3 totals 13 residues. The germline V gene has CDR1 SQVTM and CDR2 ANQGSEA. Trimming took off 2 bases at V and 2 bases at J, with 9 bases between the two ends. The variable domain in full, with the rest retrieved from reference TRBV29-1 and TRBJ2-5, is SAVISQKPSRDICQRGTSLTIQCQVDSQVTMMFWYRQQPGQSLTLIATANQGSEATYESGFVIDKFPISRPNLTFSTLTVSNMSPEDSSIYLCSVEYVGQETQYFGPGTRLLVL.

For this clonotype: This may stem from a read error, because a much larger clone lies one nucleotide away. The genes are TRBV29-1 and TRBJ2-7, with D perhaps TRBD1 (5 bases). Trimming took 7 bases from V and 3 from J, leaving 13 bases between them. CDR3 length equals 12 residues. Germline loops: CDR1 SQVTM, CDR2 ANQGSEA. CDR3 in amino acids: CSGSQGDYEQYF. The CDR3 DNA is TGCAGCGGTTCTCAGGGCGACTACGAGCAGTACTTC.

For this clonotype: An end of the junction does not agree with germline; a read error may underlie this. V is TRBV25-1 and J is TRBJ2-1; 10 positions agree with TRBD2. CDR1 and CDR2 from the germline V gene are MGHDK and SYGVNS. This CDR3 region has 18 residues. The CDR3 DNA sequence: TGCGCCAGCAGTGAAGGAACTAGCGGGGCTTTTTTCTACAAGGAGCAGTTCTTC. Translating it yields CASSEGTSGAFFYKEQFF.

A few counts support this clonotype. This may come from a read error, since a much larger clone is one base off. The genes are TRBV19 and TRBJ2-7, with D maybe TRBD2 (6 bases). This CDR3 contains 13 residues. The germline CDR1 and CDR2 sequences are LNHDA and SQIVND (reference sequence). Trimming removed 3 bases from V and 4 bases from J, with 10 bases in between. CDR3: CASSICAGYEQYF. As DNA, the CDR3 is TGTGCCAGTAGTATCTGCGCGGGGTACGAGCAGTACTTC.

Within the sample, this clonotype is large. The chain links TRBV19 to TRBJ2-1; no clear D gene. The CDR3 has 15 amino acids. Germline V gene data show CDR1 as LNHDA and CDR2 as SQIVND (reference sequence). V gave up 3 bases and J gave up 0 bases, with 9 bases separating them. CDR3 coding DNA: TGTGCCAGTAGTATTTCCGGATTCTCCTACAATGAGCAGTTCTTC. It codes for CASSISGFSYNEQFF.

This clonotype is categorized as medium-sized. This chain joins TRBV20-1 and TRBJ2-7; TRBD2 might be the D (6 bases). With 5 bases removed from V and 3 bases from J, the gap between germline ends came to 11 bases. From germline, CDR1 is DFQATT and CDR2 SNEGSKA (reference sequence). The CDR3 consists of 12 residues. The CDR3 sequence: CSAPGTDYEQYF. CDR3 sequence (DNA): TGCAGTGCTCCCGGGACTGACTACGAGCAGTACTTC.

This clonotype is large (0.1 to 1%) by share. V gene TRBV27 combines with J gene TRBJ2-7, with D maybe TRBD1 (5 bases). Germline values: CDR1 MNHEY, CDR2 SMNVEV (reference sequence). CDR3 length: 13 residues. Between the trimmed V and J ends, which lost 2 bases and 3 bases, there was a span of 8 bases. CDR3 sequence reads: CASSLGASYEQYF. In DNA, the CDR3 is TGTGCCAGCAGTTTAGGGGCAAGCTACGAGCAGTACTTC.

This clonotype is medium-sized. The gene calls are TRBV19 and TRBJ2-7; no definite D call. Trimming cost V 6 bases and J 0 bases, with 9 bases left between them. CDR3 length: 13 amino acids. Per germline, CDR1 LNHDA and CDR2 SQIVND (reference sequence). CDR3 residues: CASSSPSSYEQYF. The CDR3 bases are TGTGCCAGTAGCTCACCGAGCTCCTACGAGCAGTACTTC.

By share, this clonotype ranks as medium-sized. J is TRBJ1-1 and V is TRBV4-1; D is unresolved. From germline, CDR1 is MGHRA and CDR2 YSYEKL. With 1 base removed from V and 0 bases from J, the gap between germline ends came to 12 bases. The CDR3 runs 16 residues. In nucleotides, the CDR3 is TGCGCCAGCAGCCAAGTAGCCGGCAGCTTGAACACTGAAGCTTTCTTT. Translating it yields CASSQVAGSLNTEAFF.

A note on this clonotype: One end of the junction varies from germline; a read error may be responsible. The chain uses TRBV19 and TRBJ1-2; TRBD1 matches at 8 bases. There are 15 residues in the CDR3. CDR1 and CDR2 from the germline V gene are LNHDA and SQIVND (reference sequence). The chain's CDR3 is CARSIGDRRHYGYTF. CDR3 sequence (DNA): TGTGCCAGAAGTATCGGGGACAGGAGACACTATGGCTACACCTTC. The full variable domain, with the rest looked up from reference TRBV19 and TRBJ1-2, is DGGITQSPKYLFRKEGQNVTLSCEQNLNHDAMYWYRQDPGQGLRLIYYSQIVNDFQKGDIAEGYSVSREKKESFPLTVTSAQKNPTAFYLCARSIGDRRHYGYTFGSGTRLTVV.

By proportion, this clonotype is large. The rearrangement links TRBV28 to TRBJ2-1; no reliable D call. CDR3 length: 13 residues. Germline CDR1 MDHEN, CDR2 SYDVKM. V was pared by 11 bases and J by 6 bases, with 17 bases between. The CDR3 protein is CAAAPKRFNEQFF. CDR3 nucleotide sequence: TGTGCCGCAGCCCCCAAGCGCTTCAATGAGCAGTTCTTC.

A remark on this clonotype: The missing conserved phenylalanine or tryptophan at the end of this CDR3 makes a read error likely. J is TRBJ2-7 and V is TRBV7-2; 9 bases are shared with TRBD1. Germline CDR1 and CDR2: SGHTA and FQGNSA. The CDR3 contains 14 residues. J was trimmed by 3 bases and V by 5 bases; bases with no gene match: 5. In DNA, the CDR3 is TGTGCCAGCAGCGCGGGACAGGGTAGCTACGAGCAGTACCTC. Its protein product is CASSAGQGSYEQYL.

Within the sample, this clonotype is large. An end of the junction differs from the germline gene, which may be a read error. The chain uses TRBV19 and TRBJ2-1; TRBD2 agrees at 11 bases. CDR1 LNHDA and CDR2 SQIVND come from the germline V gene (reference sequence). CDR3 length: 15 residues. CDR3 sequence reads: CASSIGLAGYNEQFF. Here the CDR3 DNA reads TGTGCCAGTAGCATAGGACTAGCGGGTTACAATGAGCAGTTCTTC.

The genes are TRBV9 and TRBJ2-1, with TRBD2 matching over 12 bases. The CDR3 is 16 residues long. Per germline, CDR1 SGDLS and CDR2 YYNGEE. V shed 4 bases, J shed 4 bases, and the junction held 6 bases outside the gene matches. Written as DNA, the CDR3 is TGTGCCAGCAGCCAAACCGGACTAGCGGGGTACAATGAGCAGTTCTTC. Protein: CASSQTGLAGYNEQFF. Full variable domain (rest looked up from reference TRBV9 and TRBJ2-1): DSGVTQTPKHLITATGQRVTLRCSPRSGDLSVYWYQQSLDQGLQFLIQYYNGEERAKGNILERFSAQQFPDLHSELNLSSLELGDSALYFCASSQTGLAGYNEQFFGPGTRLTVL.

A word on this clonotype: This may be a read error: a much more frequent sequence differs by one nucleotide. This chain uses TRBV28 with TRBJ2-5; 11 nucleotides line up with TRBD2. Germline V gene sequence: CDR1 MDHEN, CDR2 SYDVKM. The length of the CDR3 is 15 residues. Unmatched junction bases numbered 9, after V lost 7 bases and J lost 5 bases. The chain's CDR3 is CASTIPLAGGETQYF. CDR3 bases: TGTGCCAGCACAATCCCCCTAGCGGGAGGTGAGACCCAGTACTTC.

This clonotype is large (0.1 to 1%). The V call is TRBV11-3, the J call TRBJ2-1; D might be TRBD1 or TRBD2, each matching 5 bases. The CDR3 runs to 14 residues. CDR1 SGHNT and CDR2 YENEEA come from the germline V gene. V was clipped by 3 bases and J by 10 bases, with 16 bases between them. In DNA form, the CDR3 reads TGTGCCAGCAGCTTCGGGTTCGGGGCGCGCGAGCAGTTCTTC. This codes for CASSFGFGAREQFF.

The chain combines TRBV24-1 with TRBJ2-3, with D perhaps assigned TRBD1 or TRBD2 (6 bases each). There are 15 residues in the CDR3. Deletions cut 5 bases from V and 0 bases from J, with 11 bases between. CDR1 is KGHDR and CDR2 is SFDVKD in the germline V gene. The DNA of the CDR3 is TGTGCCACCAGTGTGGGGGGCCGTAGCACAGATACGCAGTATTTT. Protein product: CATSVGGRSTDTQYF.

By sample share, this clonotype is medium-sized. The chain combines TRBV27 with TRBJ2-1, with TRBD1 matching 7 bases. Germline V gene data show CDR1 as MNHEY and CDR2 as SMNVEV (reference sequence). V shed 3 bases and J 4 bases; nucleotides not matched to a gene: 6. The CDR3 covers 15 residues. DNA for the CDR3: TGTGCCAGCAGTTTCTGGCAGGGGGAATACAATGAGCAGTTCTTC. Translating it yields CASSFWQGEYNEQFF.

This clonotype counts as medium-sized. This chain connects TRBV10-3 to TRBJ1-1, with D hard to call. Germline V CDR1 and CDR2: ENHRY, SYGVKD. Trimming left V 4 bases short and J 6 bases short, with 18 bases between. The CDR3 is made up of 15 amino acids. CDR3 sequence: CAISVGQAPTSEAFF. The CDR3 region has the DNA TGTGCCATCAGTGTAGGGCAGGCGCCAACCTCTGAAGCTTTCTTT.

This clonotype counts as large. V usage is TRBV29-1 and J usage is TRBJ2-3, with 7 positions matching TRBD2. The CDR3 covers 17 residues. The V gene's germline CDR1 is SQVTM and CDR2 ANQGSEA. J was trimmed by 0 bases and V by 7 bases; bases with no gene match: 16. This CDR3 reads CSAHKGLAESSTDTQYF. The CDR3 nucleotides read TGCAGCGCACATAAGGGGCTAGCGGAATCTAGCACAGATACGCAGTATTTT.

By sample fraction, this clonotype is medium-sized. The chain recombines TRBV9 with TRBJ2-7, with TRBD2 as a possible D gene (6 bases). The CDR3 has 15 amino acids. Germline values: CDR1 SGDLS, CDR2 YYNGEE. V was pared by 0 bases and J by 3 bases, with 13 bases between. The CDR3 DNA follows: TGTGCCAGCAGCGTAGAACCTAGCGTCCTCTACGAGCAGTACTTC. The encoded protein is CASSVEPSVLYEQYF.